These T cell receptor beta chains were read from a single sample in a study of molecular identifiers for immune sequencing clone quantification. A single record per CDR3 protein comes from TCRdb applying MiXCR to the PCR reads. The sample includes about 500,000 distinct CDR3 sequences, roughly 23% of them seen just once. Sequencing was performed on naive CD8+ T cells from blood, with Jurkat cell RNA spiked in. The receptors were gathered from a human donor in good health. Some libraries in this study had Jurkat cell RNA spiked in. Both conserved end residues are part of each CDR3. A D gene is named only where the DNA matches it firmly. Size is stated for part of the rows, as once, few or many counts, or as a class when the clone is expanded.

j_call clone_size d_call v_call cdr3_nt cdr3_aa
TRBJ2-7 many TRBD1 TRBV29-1 TGCAGCGTTGAAGAACAGGGGGCAAGCTACGAGCAGTACTTC CSVEEQGASYEQYF
TRBJ2-4 many TRBD1 TRBV28 TGTGCCAGCAGTTTCGATGGCGGACAGGGGGTCATTCAGTACTTC CASSFDGGQGVIQYF
TRBJ2-1 few TRBD2 TRBV7-2 TGTGCCAGCAGCCAAGGGACTAGCGGGGGAACGAAGCAGTTCTTC CASSQGTSGGTKQFF
TRBJ1-1 many NA TRBV4-3 TGCGCCAGCAGCCTCGACTGGGCCGAGATGAACACTGAAGCTTTCTTT CASSLDWAEMNTEAFF
TRBJ1-1 many NA TRBV7-6 TGTGCCAGCAGCCCCTCCCCAAACACTGAAGCTTTCTTT CASSPSPNTEAFF
TRBJ2-7 few NA TRBV2 TGTGCCAGCCTAAGAGCGGACTCCTACGAGCAGTACTTC CASLRADSYEQYF
TRBJ2-7 NA TRBD1 TRBV4-1 TGCGCCAGCAGCCAAGATCGGGGGACAGGGTACGAGCAGTACTTC CASSQDRGTGYEQYF
TRBJ1-5 many NA TRBV14 TGTGCCAGCAGCCAAGTTCGCAGGGATAGCAATCAGCCCCAGCATTTT CASSQVRRDSNQPQHF
TRBJ2-7 NA NA TRBV12-3/TRBV12-4 TGTGCCAGCAGTTTCATGAGCTTGAGCTACGAGCAGTACTTC CASSFMSLSYEQYF
TRBJ1-5 NA NA TRBV15 TGTGCCACCAGCAGAGATCAGGTTAATCAGCCCCAGCATTTT CATSRDQVNQPQHF
TRBJ1-1 few NA TRBV9 TGTGCCAGCAGCCCTATGGACACTGAAGCTTTCTTT CASSPMDTEAFF
TRBJ1-1 many TRBD1 TRBV7-9 TGTGCCAGCAGCTTACTAGACAGGGGAATCTCTGAAGCTTTCTTT CASSLLDRGISEAFF
TRBJ1-6 few NA TRBV9 TGTGCCAGCAGCGTAGCTGAGGACTATAATAATTCACCCCTCCACTTT CASSVAEDYNNSPLHF
TRBJ1-5 many NA TRBV5-4 TGTGCCAGCAGCTTGGCCGGTGAGAGCAATCAGCCCCAGCATTTT CASSLAGESNQPQHF
TRBJ2-6 many NA TRBV6-5 TGTGCCAGCAGTTACTCAAGGGGCGAAACATCTGGGGCCAACGTCCTGACTTTC CASSYSRGETSGANVLTF